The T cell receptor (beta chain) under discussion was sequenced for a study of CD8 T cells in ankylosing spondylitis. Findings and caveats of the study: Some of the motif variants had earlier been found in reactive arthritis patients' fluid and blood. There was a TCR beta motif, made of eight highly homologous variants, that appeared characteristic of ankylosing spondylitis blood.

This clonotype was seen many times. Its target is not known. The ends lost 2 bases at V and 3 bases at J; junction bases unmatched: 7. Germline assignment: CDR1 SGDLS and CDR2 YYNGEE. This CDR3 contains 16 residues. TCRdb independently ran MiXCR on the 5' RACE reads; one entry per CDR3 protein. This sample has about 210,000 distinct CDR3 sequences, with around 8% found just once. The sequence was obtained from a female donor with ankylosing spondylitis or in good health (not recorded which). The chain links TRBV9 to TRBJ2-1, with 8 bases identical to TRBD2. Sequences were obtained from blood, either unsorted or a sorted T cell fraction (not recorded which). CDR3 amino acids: CASSVAAGVIYNEQFF. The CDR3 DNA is TGTGCCAGCAGCGTCGCAGCGGGAGTGATCTACAATGAGCAGTTCTTC. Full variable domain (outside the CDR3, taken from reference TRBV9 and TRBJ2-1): DSGVTQTPKHLITATGQRVTLRCSPRSGDLSVYWYQQSLDQGLQFLIQYYNGEERAKGNILERFSAQQFPDLHSELNLSSLELGDSALYFCASSVAAGVIYNEQFFGPGTRLTVL.